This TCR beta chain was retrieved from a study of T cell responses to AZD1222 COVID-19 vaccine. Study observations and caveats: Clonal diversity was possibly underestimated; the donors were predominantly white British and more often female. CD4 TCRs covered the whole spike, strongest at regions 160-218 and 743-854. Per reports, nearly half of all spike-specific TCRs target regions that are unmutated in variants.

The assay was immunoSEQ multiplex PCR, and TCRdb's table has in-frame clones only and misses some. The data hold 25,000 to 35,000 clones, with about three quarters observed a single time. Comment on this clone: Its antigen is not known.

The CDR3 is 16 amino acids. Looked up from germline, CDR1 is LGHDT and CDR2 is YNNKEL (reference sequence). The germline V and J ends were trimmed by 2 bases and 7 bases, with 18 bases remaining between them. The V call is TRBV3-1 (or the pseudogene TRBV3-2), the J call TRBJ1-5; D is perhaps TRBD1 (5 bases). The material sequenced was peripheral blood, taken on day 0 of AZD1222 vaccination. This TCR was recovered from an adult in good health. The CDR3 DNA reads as TGTGCCAGCAGCCAATCACTTCACGGGGCCCAGCAGCCCCAGCATTTT. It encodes CASSQSLHGAQQPQHF.